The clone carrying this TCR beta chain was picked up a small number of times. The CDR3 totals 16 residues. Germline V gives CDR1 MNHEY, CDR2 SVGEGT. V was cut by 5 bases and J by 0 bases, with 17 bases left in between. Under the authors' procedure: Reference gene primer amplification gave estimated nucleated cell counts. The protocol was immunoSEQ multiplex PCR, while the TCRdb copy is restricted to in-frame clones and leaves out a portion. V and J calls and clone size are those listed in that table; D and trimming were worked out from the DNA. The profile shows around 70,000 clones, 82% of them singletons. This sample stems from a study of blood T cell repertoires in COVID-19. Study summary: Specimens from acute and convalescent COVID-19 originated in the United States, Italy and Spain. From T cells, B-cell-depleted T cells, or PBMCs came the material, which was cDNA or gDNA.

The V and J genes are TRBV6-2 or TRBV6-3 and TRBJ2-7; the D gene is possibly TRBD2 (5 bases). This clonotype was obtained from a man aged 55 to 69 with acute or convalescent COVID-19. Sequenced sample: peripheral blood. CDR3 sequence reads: CASSPLSGQDSYEQYF. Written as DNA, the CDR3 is TGTGCCAGCAGTCCCCTCAGCGGCCAGGACTCCTACGAGCAGTACTTC.